A selection of T cell receptor beta chains follows, all from one sample in a study of early T cells in non-severe SARS-CoV-2 infection. TCRdb ran MiXCR on the 5' RACE reads and lists one entry per CDR3 protein. Seen here are roughly 120,000 distinct CDR3 sequences, around 14% observed once, and the top ten hold roughly a fifth. The sequenced sample was whole blood. The receptors here all came from an adult who was a healthcare worker with PCR-confirmed SARS-CoV-2 infection or an uninfected control (not recorded which). Each CDR3 is given with its conserved first and last residue. The order of the fields is D gene, V gene, clone size, J gene, CDR3 protein, CDR3 DNA. D genes are given only for firm matches. Not all rows give a size; the values are once, few, many and, for expanded clones, a class.

NA	TRBV2	few	TRBJ2-2	CASAQGGGELFF	TGTGCCAGCGCTCAGGGTGGCGGGGAGCTGTTTTTT
TRBD2	TRBV20-1	NA	TRBJ2-3	CSAVTSGDTDTQYF	TGCAGTGCTGTTACTAGCGGTGACACAGATACGCAGTATTTT
TRBD1	TRBV6-1	NA	TRBJ2-3	CASRRDRGTDTQYF	TGTGCCAGCAGAAGAGACAGGGGGACAGATACGCAGTATTTT
NA	TRBV20-1	NA	TRBJ2-3	CSARGVKGDTQYF	TGCAGTGCCAGGGGGGTAAAAGGGGATACGCAGTATTTT
NA	TRBV6-6	NA	TRBJ2-3	CASSLGPSTDTQYF	TGTGCCAGCAGTCTAGGCCCAAGCACAGATACGCAGTATTTT
TRBD2	TRBV10-2	few	TRBJ2-3	CASSSGAMADTQYF	TGCGCCAGCAGTAGCGGGGCAATGGCAGATACGCAGTATTTT
NA	TRBV12-3/TRBV12-4	many	TRBJ1-5	CASSFSGGYQPQHF	TGTGCCAGCAGTTTTTCGGGGGGCTATCAGCCCCAGCATTTT
NA	TRBV2	many	TRBJ2-2	CASSMTFGGELFF	TGTGCCAGCAGTATGACGTTCGGCGGGGAGCTGTTTTTT
NA	TRBV16	few	TRBJ1-4	CASSPIFGNEKLFF	TGTGCCAGCAGTCCCATTTTCGGTAATGAAAAACTGTTTTTT
NA	TRBV15	medium-sized	TRBJ1-2	CATSKKGIGGLNGYTF	TGTGCCACCAGCAAAAAAGGAATCGGGGGTCTCAATGGCTACACCTTC
NA	TRBV19	NA	TRBJ1-6	CASEERSYNSPLHF	TGTGCCAGCGAAGAACGCTCCTATAATTCACCCCTCCACTTT
NA	TRBV3-1	few	TRBJ2-5	CASSFRGQTVLETQYF	TGTGCCAGCAGCTTTCGAGGACAGACTGTCCTAGAGACCCAGTACTTC
NA	TRBV13	NA	TRBJ2-2	CASSLGQTNTGELFF	TGTGCCAGCAGCTTGGGACAAACAAACACCGGGGAGCTGTTTTTT
NA	TRBV30	few	TRBJ1-6	CAWSLQRSPLHF	TGTGCCTGGAGCCTACAGAGATCACCCCTCCACTTT
NA	TRBV4-1	NA	TRBJ1-5	CASSQRQHQPQHF	TGCGCCAGCAGCCAACGACAACATCAGCCCCAGCATTTT
NA	TRBV5-4	NA	TRBJ1-2	CASSLAVAGGGYTF	TGTGCCAGCAGCTTGGCCGTCGCGGGCGGGGGCTACACCTTC
NA	TRBV11-2	few	TRBJ2-5	CASTVRGGAKTQYF	TGTGCCAGCACCGTCCGAGGGGGGGCGAAGACCCAGTACTTC
NA	TRBV3-1	NA	TRBJ2-5	CASSQDTGQITQYF	TGTGCCAGCAGCCAAGATACGGGCCAGATCACCCAGTACTTC
NA	TRBV3-1	few	TRBJ1-1	CASRNSDGWAFF	TGTGCCAGCAGGAACTCGGATGGTTGGGCTTTCTTT
TRBD1	TRBV7-3	few	TRBJ2-2	CASRPGTELTGELFF	TGTGCCAGCAGACCCGGGACAGAACTGACCGGGGAGCTGTTTTTT
TRBD1	TRBV7-2	few	TRBJ1-3	CASSLDRVSGNTIYF	TGTGCCAGCAGCCTGGACAGGGTTTCTGGAAACACCATATATTTT
TRBD1	TRBV6-1	NA	TRBJ1-5	CASSGDRAQPQHF	TGTGCCAGCAGTGGGGACAGGGCACAGCCCCAGCATTTT
TRBD1	TRBV3-1	NA	TRBJ1-2	CASSRTGTYYGYTF	TGTGCCAGCAGCCGGACAGGAACCTACTATGGCTACACCTTC
TRBD2	TRBV6-1	few	TRBJ2-7	CASREVGTSSYEQYF	TGTGCCAGCAGAGAGGTTGGGACTAGTTCCTACGAGCAGTACTTC
NA	TRBV29-1	few	TRBJ2-3	CSVVEGTVTDTQYF	TGCAGCGTTGTAGAGGGTACTGTCACAGATACGCAGTATTTT
TRBD1	TRBV12-3/TRBV12-4	many	TRBJ1-1	CASSTQGARSFEAFF	TGTGCCAGCAGTACACAGGGGGCGCGTTCTTTTGAAGCTTTCTTT
NA	TRBV4-1	NA	TRBJ1-4	CASSQVGGFGEKLFF	TGCGCCAGCAGCCAAGTTGGAGGCTTTGGAGAAAAACTGTTTTTT
NA	TRBV20-1	few	TRBJ1-5	CSARESNQPQHF	TGCAGTGCTCGGGAGAGCAATCAGCCCCAGCATTTT